This note documents a single T cell receptor beta chain sequence. The V segment lost 4 bases and the J segment 7 bases; nucleotides outside the gene matches: 11. Germline V gene lookup returns CDR1 KGHDR and CDR2 SFDVKD. CDR3 length: 15 residues. This table comes from immunoSEQ multiplex PCR, and its TCRdb copy is limited to in-frame clones, with some not included. The sample has approximately 130,000 clones, more than 75% seen once. This sample was taken from a study of control samples from healthy donors and cancer patients. V and J are TRBV24-1 and TRBJ1-1; 7 bases fit TRBD1. The clonotype was recovered from a man between 60 and 75 years old in good health. Sequenced sample: blood. CDR3 in amino acids: CATSEKRGTGVEAFF. Written as DNA, the CDR3 is TGTGCCACCAGTGAAAAGAGGGGTACAGGGGTTGAAGCTTTCTTT.